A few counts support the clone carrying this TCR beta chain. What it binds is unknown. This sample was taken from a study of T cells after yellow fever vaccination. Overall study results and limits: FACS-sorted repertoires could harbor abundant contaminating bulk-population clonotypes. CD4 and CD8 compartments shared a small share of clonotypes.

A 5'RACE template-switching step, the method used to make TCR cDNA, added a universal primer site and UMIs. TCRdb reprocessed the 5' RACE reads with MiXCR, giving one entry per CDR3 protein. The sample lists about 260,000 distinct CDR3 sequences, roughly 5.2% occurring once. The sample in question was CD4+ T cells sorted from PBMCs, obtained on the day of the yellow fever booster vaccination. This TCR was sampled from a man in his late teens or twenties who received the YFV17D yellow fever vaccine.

CDR3 loop: CASSQEEAVRGGPAKAFF. The CDR3 DNA sequence: TGCGCCAGCAGCCAAGAAGAGGCTGTGAGGGGAGGGCCCGCCAAAGCTTTCTTT. The chain is built from TRBV4-3 and TRBJ1-1, with a possible D match to TRBD1 (5 bases). V lost 0 bases and J lost 9, with 26 bases in between. The CDR3 has 18 amino acids. The germline V gene encodes CDR1 LGHNA and CDR2 YSLEER.